What follows are 10 T cell receptor beta chains derived from one specimen sequenced in a study of blood T cell repertoires in COVID-19. Profiled with immunoSEQ multiplex PCR; TCRdb holds only in-frame clones, not every one. The repertoire holds about 140,000 clones, approximately 83% seen once, with roughly 1.5% in the top ten. The sample consisted of peripheral blood. The receptors here all came from a human donor in a cohort sampled during active COVID-19.

The chain recombines TRBV6-5 with TRBJ1-2; a possible D gene is TRBD1 (5 bases). The CDR3 is 14 residues long. Trimming took off 10 bases at V and 0 bases at J, with 15 bases between the two ends. The germline V gene encodes CDR1 MNHEY and CDR2 SVGAGI. CDR3 residues: CATGAGVPNYGYTF. CDR3 nucleotide sequence: TGTGCCACCGGGGCGGGGGTCCCTAACTATGGCTACACCTTC.

The rearrangement joins TRBV28 to TRBJ1-5, with D possibly matching TRBD1 (5 bases). The length of the CDR3 is 15 residues. The germline gives CDR1 MDHEN, CDR2 SYDVKM. With 2 bases removed from V and 5 bases from J, the gap between germline ends came to 13 bases. CDR3 protein: CASSLGAIGDQPQHF. The DNA for the CDR3 is TGTGCCAGCAGTTTAGGGGCGATCGGTGATCAGCCCCAGCATTTT.

This clone has only one observation. The chain combines TRBV6-5 with TRBJ2-5; 10 bases fit TRBD1. CDR1 and CDR2 (germline): MNHEY, SVGAGI. The CDR3 consists of 15 residues. J was trimmed by 2 bases and V by 5 bases; bases with no gene match: 5. The CDR3 nucleotides are TGTGCCAGCAGTCCCGACAGGGGGCCGCAAGAGACCCAGTACTTC. Amino acids: CASSPDRGPQETQYF.

This sequence joins TRBV15 and TRBJ2-7; 9 bases line up with TRBD1. The trim removed 3 bases at V and 5 bases at J, leaving 5 bases unmatched. Germline CDR1 reads LNHNV; CDR2 reads YYDKDF (reference sequence). The CDR3 has 14 amino acids. The CDR3 reads CATSSRDRVHEQYF. In DNA, the CDR3 is TGTGCCACCAGCAGTCGGGACAGGGTCCACGAGCAGTACTTC.

This rearrangement joins TRBV11-2 to TRBJ2-3; 7 nucleotides line up with TRBD2. The CDR3 has 15 residues. Germline values: CDR1 SGHAT, CDR2 FQNNGV. V was clipped by 2 bases and J by 6 bases; unmatched bases: 8. The DNA for the CDR3 is TGTGCCAGCAGCTTAATGGGCGGGAGTCCCGATACGCAGTATTTT. Its protein product is CASSLMGGSPDTQYF.

Here the CDR3 DNA reads TGTGCCTGGAGTGGGGGGGGACTAGCGGGAGGGCAAGAGACCCAGTACTTC. It yields the protein CAWSGGGLAGGQETQYF. This rearrangement joins TRBV30 to TRBJ2-5; 16 bases map to TRBD2. The V gene's germline CDR1 is GTSNPN and CDR2 SVGIG (reference sequence). Unmatched junction bases numbered 4, after V lost 1 base and J lost 2 bases. CDR3 length equals 17 residues.

The chain recombines TRBV2 with TRBJ1-3; D not resolved. Germline CDR1 reads SNHLY; CDR2 reads FYNNEI. Deletions cut 4 bases from V and 0 bases from J, with 7 bases between. The CDR3 has 14 amino acids. As DNA, the CDR3 is TGTGCCAGCAGTGTGGAGGTCTCTGGAAACACCATATATTTT. This sequence encodes CASSVEVSGNTIYF.

The gene calls are TRBV7-3 and TRBJ1-1; 8 bases agree with TRBD1. Germline CDR1 is SGHTA and CDR2 is FQGTGA. This CDR3 is 13 amino acids long. V was clipped by 4 bases and J by 8 bases; unmatched bases: 6. The DNA for the CDR3 is TGTGCCAGCAGCTCTCAGGGGGCAAACGAAGCTTTCTTT. This codes for CASSSQGANEAFF.

CDR3 residues: CASSILSGSTDTQYF. The CDR3 DNA reads as TGTGCCAGTAGTATTCTTAGCGGAAGCACAGATACGCAGTATTTT. The V and J genes are TRBV19 and TRBJ2-3; tentatively, D is TRBD2 (6 bases). Trimming stripped 3 bases from V and 0 bases from J, with 10 bases between. Germline CDR1 LNHDA, CDR2 SQIVND (reference sequence). There are 15 residues in the CDR3.

This chain links TRBV13 with TRBJ2-1, with 10 nucleotides matching TRBD2. CDR3 length: 18 amino acids. V dropped 5 bases and J dropped 3; count of bases not matched to a gene: 13. The V gene's germline CDR1 is PRHDT and CDR2 FYEKMQ (reference sequence). CDR3 DNA: TGTGCCAGCAGCCCTCTAGCGGGAGTTCCCCCGGACTACAATGAGCAGTTCTTC. It codes for CASSPLAGVPPDYNEQFF.